This T cell receptor beta chain was obtained from a study of CD8+ T cells in alopecia areata. Specified treatment: oral pan-JAK inhibitor, 5-10 mg twice daily. Following RNA extraction, reverse transcription yielded cDNA that acted as the sequencing template. The repertoire was sequenced with immunoSEQ multiplex PCR; TCRdb's copy has only in-frame clones and lacks some. The data show some 100,000 clones, roughly 60% seen once. CDR3 length: 13 amino acids. J was trimmed by 2 bases and V by 11 bases; bases with no gene match: 8. Per germline, CDR1 SNHLY and CDR2 FYNNEI. Sequences were derived from CD8+ T cells sorted from blood, sampled between weeks 55 and 65, from a patient treated with tofacitinib. The chain recombines TRBV2 with TRBJ1-2, with 7 nucleotides matching TRBD1. This TCR was recovered from a human donor with alopecia areata. The CDR3 DNA is TGTGCCGACAGACAGGGCGTGAACTATGGCTACACCTTC. Translating gives CADRQGVNYGYTF.